The clone carrying this T cell receptor (beta chain) was observed a single time. The antigen remains unidentified. The entry originates in a study of T cell responses to AZD1222 COVID-19 vaccine. Trimming removed 4 bases at V and 1 base at J, with 14 bases between. Germline loops: CDR1 MNHNS, CDR2 SASEGT. This CDR3 contains 16 residues. The method was immunoSEQ multiplex PCR; TCRdb's version includes in-frame clones alone and lacks a portion of them. The sample includes over 75,000 clones, under 95% of them seen just once. Points from the study as a whole: Sampled repertoires all dated from after the peak T cell response. Baseline seropositivity characterized only a handful of AZD1222 recipients. Targeting of unmutated variant regions was reportedly seen in nearly half of spike-specific TCRs. Vaccine-associated CD4 TCRs ranged over spike, dominating at 160-218 and 743-854.

The chain uses TRBV6-1 and TRBJ1-3; possible D gene TRBD1, 6 bases. The sequence came from an adult in good health. The material was peripheral blood, obtained on day 0 of AZD1222 vaccination. The CDR3 nucleotides read TGTGCCAGCAGTGTACCCAAGACAGGATCTGGAAACACCATATATTTT. Translation gives CASSVPKTGSGNTIYF.